Listed here are 29 T cell receptor beta chains from one sample, sequenced in a study of cytomegalovirus exposure and HLA in healthy donors. Assay used: immunoSEQ multiplex PCR; TCRdb lists only in-frame clones, some missing. The sample has around 150,000 clones; roughly nine tenths are singletons. The sample comprised PBMCs. All receptors come from a woman in her thirties in good health and CMV-seronegative.

The chain combines TRBV5-1 with TRBJ1-6; TRBD1 is a possible D gene (5 bases). V lost 0 bases to trimming and J lost 9 bases, with 13 bases between them. Germline V CDR1 and CDR2: SGHRS, YFSETQ. The CDR3 is 15 residues long. CDR3 DNA: TGCGCCAGCAGCTTGGTGCAGGGCGAAGGTTCACCCCTCCACTTT. This gives the protein CASSLVQGEGSPLHF.

The rearrangement joins TRBV30 to TRBJ1-4; unclear D gene. Germline V CDR1 and CDR2: GTSNPN, SVGIG (reference sequence). The CDR3 spans 15 residues. V gave up 6 bases and J gave up 0 bases, with 14 bases separating them. CDR3 sequence reads: CACGPCPATNEKLFF. CDR3 sequence (DNA): TGTGCCTGTGGCCCATGTCCTGCAACTAATGAAAAACTGTTTTTT.

The chain has TRBV4-2 and TRBJ2-5; D gene unclear. Germline CDR1 reads LGHNA; CDR2 reads YNFKEQ. There are 14 residues in the CDR3. The ends were cut back, 0 bases at V and 1 base at J, with 6 bases in the middle. The CDR3 DNA reads as TGTGCCAGCAGCCAAGATTGGGCCCAAGAGACCCAGTACTTC. The encoded protein is CASSQDWAQETQYF.

V is TRBV10-3 and J is TRBJ1-4; D is uncertain. Trimming took 6 bases from V and 7 from J, leaving 6 bases between them. The CDR3 contains 11 residues. In germline, CDR1 is ENHRY, CDR2 SYGVKD. The CDR3 nucleotides are TGTGCCATCAGCGAGGGTGAAAAACTGTTTTTT. Its protein product is CAISEGEKLFF.

The gene calls are TRBV7-9 and TRBJ2-2; unclear D gene. Trimming took off 4 bases at V and 5 bases at J, with 8 bases between the two ends. Germline CDR1 is SEHNR and CDR2 is FQNEAQ (reference sequence). CDR3 length equals 13 residues. The CDR3 is CASSSEVTGELFF. CDR3 DNA sequence: TGTGCCAGCAGCTCAGAGGTTACCGGGGAGCTGTTTTTT. The variable domain in full, completed from reference TRBV7-9 and TRBJ2-2, reads DTGVSQNPRHKITKRGQNVTFRCDPISEHNRLYWYRQTLGQGPEFLTYFQNEAQLEKSRLLSDRFSAERPKGSFSTLEIQRTEQGDSAMYLCASSSEVTGELFFGEGSRLTVL.

V usage is TRBV7-2 and J usage is TRBJ2-6, with a possible D match to TRBD2 (5 bases). The germline CDR1 and CDR2 sequences are SGHTA and FQGNSA. Trimming stripped 1 base from V and 1 base from J, with 17 bases between. This CDR3 has 19 amino acids. CDR3: CASSLERVGIPSGANVLTF. DNA for the CDR3: TGTGCCAGCAGCTTAGAGAGGGTAGGAATTCCATCTGGGGCCAACGTCCTGACTTTC.

J is TRBJ2-2 and V is TRBV28; D not resolved. This CDR3 is 14 amino acids long. The germline V gene has CDR1 MDHEN and CDR2 SYDVKM. The germline V and J ends were trimmed by 7 bases and 3 bases, with 12 bases remaining between them. The CDR3 coding sequence is TGTGCCAGCACCTCTGGGATATACACCGGGGAGCTGTTTTTT. This gives the protein CASTSGIYTGELFF.

The chain uses TRBV7-9 and TRBJ2-5, with unresolved D. V was shortened by 2 bases and J by 3 bases, with 7 bases between the two germline ends. The CDR3 extends over 13 amino acids. The V gene's germline CDR1 is SEHNR and CDR2 FQNEAQ (reference sequence). CDR3 residues: CASSLMQKETQYF. Written as DNA, the CDR3 is TGTGCCAGCAGCTTAATGCAGAAAGAGACCCAGTACTTC.

The table lists this clone with a count of one. V is TRBV4-2 and J is TRBJ2-7; 7 bases are shared with TRBD2. The junction had 14 bases not matched to a gene; V was cut back by 4 bases and J by 2 bases. Germline V gives CDR1 LGHNA, CDR2 YNFKEQ. The CDR3 is made up of 17 amino acids. CDR3 amino acids: CASSPHVSRGSTYEQYF. The DNA for the CDR3 is TGTGCCAGCAGCCCTCATGTAAGTCGCGGGAGTACCTACGAGCAGTACTTC.

The CDR3 protein is CATSRDPRQGAFF. The CDR3 region has the DNA TGTGCCACCAGCAGAGACCCCAGACAGGGTGCTTTCTTT. The chain links TRBV15 to TRBJ1-1; 7 nucleotides agree with TRBD1. The CDR3 runs to 13 residues. CDR1 LNHNV and CDR2 YYDKDF come from the germline V gene (reference sequence). V lost 0 bases and J lost 11; bases outside the gene matches: 6.

The chain recombines TRBV5-1 with TRBJ2-5, with D tentatively TRBD2 (7 bases). The CDR3 covers 15 residues. The V gene lost 5 bases and the J gene lost 5 bases, with 19 bases spanning the gap. The V gene's germline CDR1 is SGHRS and CDR2 YFSETQ. CDR3 bases: TGCGCCAGCAGGGCTGGGGGGGCGGCGTTGGAGACCCAGTACTTC. As protein: CASRAGGAALETQYF.

V and J are TRBV28 and TRBJ1-1; the D gene is possibly TRBD1 (6 bases). CDR1 is MDHEN, CDR2 SYDVKM, per germline. Trimming took off 2 bases at V and 0 bases at J, with 13 bases between the two ends. The CDR3 loop spans 16 amino acids. The CDR3 DNA is TGTGCCAGCAGTTTACTGGGGGCAGACATGAACACTGAAGCTTTCTTT. This codes for CASSLLGADMNTEAFF.

This chain connects TRBV29-1 to TRBJ1-1; D may be TRBD1 (5 bases). Trimming shortened V by 1 base and J by 3 bases, and 9 bases separated the two germline ends. This CDR3 has 13 residues. Germline CDR1 is SQVTM and CDR2 is ANQGSEA. The CDR3 protein is CSVEGSRDTEAFF. The CDR3 coding sequence is TGCAGCGTTGAAGGTAGCAGGGACACTGAAGCTTTCTTT.

V and J are TRBV7-8 and TRBJ2-1; D remains unclear. The CDR3 sequence is 14 residues long. Germline V CDR1 and CDR2: SGHVS, FQNEAQ. Trimming left V 8 bases short and J 1 base short, with 12 bases between. This CDR3 reads CASGSDGSYNEQFF. Written as DNA, the CDR3 is TGTGCCAGCGGATCGGACGGTTCCTACAATGAGCAGTTCTTC.

The gene calls are TRBV7-9 and TRBJ1-1; D may be TRBD1 (5 bases). Looked up from germline, CDR1 is SEHNR and CDR2 is FQNEAQ (reference sequence). CDR3 length equals 14 residues. Trimming pared 1 base from V and 4 bases from J, leaving 10 bases between. The CDR3 nucleotides are TGTGCCAGCAGCTTAGGCGGGGCGGGCACTGAAGCTTTCTTT. It encodes CASSLGGAGTEAFF.

The gene calls are TRBV21-1 and TRBJ1-1; the table calls TRBD1, which could not be checked here. TRBV21-1 corresponds to a pseudogene. This CDR3 contains 14 residues. The CDR3 region is CASSYQAMNTEAFF. In nucleotides, the CDR3 is TGTGCCAGCAGTTATCAGGCCATGAACACTGAAGCTTTCTTT.

This sequence joins TRBV5-5 and TRBJ2-3; D may match TRBD1 or TRBD2 (5 bases each). Germline assignment: CDR1 SGHKS and CDR2 YYEKEE (reference sequence). V was cut by 1 base and J by 2 bases, with 11 bases left in between. This CDR3 is 15 amino acids long. CDR3 protein: CASSLYGDPTDTQYF. DNA for the CDR3: TGTGCCAGCAGCTTGTACGGGGACCCCACAGATACGCAGTATTTT.

The CDR3 coding sequence is TGTGCCAGCAGCTCGAGGCCTTCTGGAAACACCATATATTTT. It is translated as CASSSRPSGNTIYF. This chain connects TRBV13 to TRBJ1-3; unclear D gene. V lost 4 bases and J lost 1, with 8 bases in between. Germline V lookup: CDR1 PRHDT, CDR2 FYEKMQ (reference sequence). The CDR3 is made up of 14 amino acids.

This clone has just one count. V and J are TRBV29-1 and TRBJ2-4, with a tentative D call TRBD1 (6 bases). Germline CDR1 reads SQVTM; CDR2 reads ANQGSEA. V dropped 2 bases and J dropped 3 bases, with 14 bases sitting between them. The CDR3 has 15 amino acids. The chain's CDR3 is CSVEMTTGLKNIQYF. The CDR3 coding sequence is TGCAGCGTTGAAATGACGACAGGTCTCAAAAACATTCAGTACTTC.

This chain connects TRBV28 to TRBJ2-1, with TRBD2 identical over 7 bases. Germline V gene sequence: CDR1 MDHEN, CDR2 SYDVKM. The CDR3 spans 11 residues. The CDR3 coding sequence is TGTGCAGCGCTAGCGGTCAATGAGCAGTTCTTC. Translated: CAALAVNEQFF.

This chain joins TRBV9 and TRBJ1-2, with D possibly TRBD1 on 5 matching bases. Germline assignment: CDR1 SGDLS and CDR2 YYNGEE. The CDR3 has 13 amino acids. With 4 bases removed from V and 3 bases from J, the gap between germline ends came to 10 bases. The CDR3 here is CASSLDKDYGYTF. Written as DNA, the CDR3 is TGTGCCAGCAGCCTGGACAAGGACTATGGCTACACCTTC. Variable domain in full (rest from reference TRBV9 and TRBJ1-2): DSGVTQTPKHLITATGQRVTLRCSPRSGDLSVYWYQQSLDQGLQFLIQYYNGEERAKGNILERFSAQQFPDLHSELNLSSLELGDSALYFCASSLDKDYGYTFGSGTRLTVV.

The chain joins TRBV4-3 to TRBJ1-4, with D possibly being TRBD1 (6 bases). V gave up 4 bases and J gave up 7 bases, with 16 bases separating them. CDR1 and CDR2 from the germline V gene are LGHNA and YSLEER. CDR3 size: 15 residues. The CDR3 is CASSRGQSTIEKLFF. For the CDR3, the DNA is TGCGCCAGCAGCCGTGGACAGAGTACGATTGAAAAACTGTTTTTT.

This chain uses TRBV9 with TRBJ2-1; no firm D call. Germline-derived CDR1 and CDR2 are SGDLS and YYNGEE. The CDR3 is made up of 13 amino acids. Trimming removed 0 bases from V and 6 bases from J, with 7 bases in between. The CDR3 nucleotides read TGTGCCAGCAGCGTAGCTCCGGGCAATGAGCAGTTCTTC. Amino acids: CASSVAPGNEQFF.

The chain has TRBV6-5 and TRBJ2-2, with D possibly being TRBD1 (5 bases). V dropped 2 bases and J dropped 6 bases, with 10 bases sitting between them. Germline V gives CDR1 MNHEY, CDR2 SVGAGI. The CDR3 length is 14 residues. CDR3: CASSYREGAGELFF. Written as DNA, the CDR3 is TGTGCCAGCAGTTACCGTGAAGGGGCCGGGGAGCTGTTTTTT.

Written as DNA, the CDR3 is TGTGCCAGCAGTTCTTGGGTAACGTATGGCTACACCTTC. Translated, it gives CASSSWVTYGYTF. The chain uses TRBV28 and TRBJ1-2; D uncertain. The CDR3 loop spans 13 amino acids. Germline loops: CDR1 MDHEN, CDR2 SYDVKM. The ends were cut back, 4 bases at V and 5 bases at J, with 11 bases in the middle.

This clone was recorded at least ten times. The chain joins TRBV4-3 to TRBJ2-5; a weak D match, TRBD2 (5 bases). From germline, CDR1 is LGHNA and CDR2 YSLEER. This CDR3 is 16 amino acids long. Trimming stripped 0 bases from V and 5 bases from J, with 16 bases between. The CDR3, as DNA: TGCGCCAGCAGCCAAGATCGGGGTAGCGCGAAGGAGACCCAGTACTTC. It yields the protein CASSQDRGSAKETQYF.

V and J are TRBV29-1 and TRBJ2-5; TRBD1 matches 9 bases. With V trimmed by 6 bases and J by 3 bases, 11 bases remained unmatched. In germline, CDR1 is SQVTM, CDR2 ANQGSEA. The CDR3 is 15 amino acids. CDR3 in DNA: TGCAGCGTAAGAGCCCGGGACAGGGTGAAAGAGACCCAGTACTTC. The encoded protein is CSVRARDRVKETQYF.

This clone showed up just once. V usage is TRBV7-2 and J usage is TRBJ2-2; D possibly corresponds to TRBD1 (5 bases). Germline V gene sequence: CDR1 SGHTA, CDR2 FQGNSA. The V end lost 5 bases, the J end lost 1 base, and 17 bases lay between the germline ends. This CDR3 has 17 residues. The CDR3 sequence: CASSTPPGHRNTGELFF. The CDR3, as DNA: TGTGCCAGCAGCACACCCCCAGGACACAGGAACACCGGGGAGCTGTTTTTT.

The chain has TRBV6-1 and TRBJ1-1, with D hard to call. Per the germline V gene, CDR1 is MNHNS and CDR2 is SASEGT. Trimming removed 1 base at V and 7 bases at J, with 13 bases between. The CDR3 is 14 amino acids. The CDR3 here is CASSEGRQLGEAFF. DNA for the CDR3: TGTGCCAGCAGTGAAGGTCGTCAGCTTGGTGAAGCTTTCTTT.